This T cell receptor (beta chain) comes out of a study of cytotoxic CD8 clonotypes in ibrutinib-treated CLL. Study details: A median 12 months of treatment, range 6 to 36, preceded the collection of response samples.

Deep sequencing aimed at 1 in 200,000 to 1 in 1 million T cells' resolution. The repertoire was sequenced with immunoSEQ multiplex PCR; TCRdb's copy has only in-frame clones and lacks some. This table has around 70,000 clones, 90% appearing once. The CDR3 is 12 amino acids. The ends were cut back, 5 bases at V and 4 bases at J, with 9 bases in the middle. Germline CDR1 is SGHRS and CDR2 is YFSETQ. The chain is built from TRBV5-1 and TRBJ1-2; the D gene is possibly TRBD1 (6 bases). This TCR was sampled from a human donor with chronic lymphocytic leukemia. This specimen was PBMCs, taken after 12 months of ibrutinib treatment. As DNA, the CDR3 is TGCGCCAGCAGATCAGGGGTCTATGGCTACACCTTC. Translating gives CASRSGVYGYTF.